Listed below are T cell receptor beta chains from one sample, sequenced in a study of cytomegalovirus exposure and HLA in healthy donors. Repertoires were generated with immunoSEQ multiplex PCR, while TCRdb's copy carries only in-frame clones and drops some. The sample carries 140,000 or so clones, approximately 82% recorded once. Input material: PBMCs. These receptors originate from a woman aged 60 to 75 in good health and CMV-seropositive. Both conserved end residues are part of each CDR3. Each record gives: clone size, J gene, V gene, D gene, CDR3 DNA, CDR3 protein. The D gene is left open where the match is weak. Size values are once, few and many counts, or a class for expanded clones, and some rows have none.

abundance: .
j_gene: TRBJ2-3
v_gene: TRBV19
d_gene: .
CDR3nt: TGTGCCAGTAGTATCAACGGGGACACAGATACGCAGTATTTT
CDR3aa: CASSINGDTDTQYF

abundance: .
j_gene: TRBJ1-2
v_gene: TRBV5-4
d_gene: TRBD1
CDR3nt: TGTGCCAGCAGCGCCCGCAGGGACAGCCCATATGGCTACACCTTC
CDR3aa: CASSARRDSPYGYTF

abundance: few
j_gene: TRBJ2-3
v_gene: TRBV28
d_gene: TRBD2
CDR3nt: TGTGCCAGCAGTTCGCCGGGACTAGCGAGCACAGATACGCAGTATTTT
CDR3aa: CASSSPGLASTDTQYF

abundance: .
j_gene: TRBJ2-7
v_gene: TRBV27
d_gene: .
CDR3nt: TGTGCCAGCAGTAAGGGGTATAAAGGGGTATACGAGCAGTACTTC
CDR3aa: CASSKGYKGVYEQYF

abundance: .
j_gene: TRBJ2-7
v_gene: TRBV27
d_gene: .
CDR3nt: TGTGCCAGCAGAACTCATCTTAACCAGCACGGGGAGCAGTACTTC
CDR3aa: CASRTHLNQHGEQYF

abundance: .
j_gene: TRBJ2-1
v_gene: TRBV15
d_gene: .
CDR3nt: TGTGCCACCAGCAGAGATCACATGGTATCGGGATATGAGCAGTTCTTC
CDR3aa: CATSRDHMVSGYEQFF

abundance: .
j_gene: TRBJ2-5
v_gene: TRBV5-4
d_gene: TRBD2
CDR3nt: TGTGCCAGCAGCTTGCTAGCGGATCAAGAGACCCAGTACTTC
CDR3aa: CASSLLADQETQYF

abundance: few
j_gene: TRBJ1-5
v_gene: TRBV28
d_gene: .
CDR3nt: TGTGCCAGCAGTATCCAGGGGATGAAGCAAAGTCAGCCCCAGCATTTT
CDR3aa: CASSIQGMKQSQPQHF

abundance: .
j_gene: TRBJ2-7
v_gene: TRBV7-6
d_gene: TRBD1
CDR3nt: TGTGCCTCCGGTGGGACAAACAGGGGCTACGAGCAGTACTTC
CDR3aa: CASGGTNRGYEQYF

abundance: .
j_gene: TRBJ1-3
v_gene: TRBV5-1
d_gene: TRBD1
CDR3nt: TGCGCCAGCAGCAGCGAAAATGACCTACAGGGGACATACACCATATATTTT
CDR3aa: CASSSENDLQGTYTIYF

abundance: .
j_gene: TRBJ2-1
v_gene: TRBV4-1
d_gene: .
CDR3nt: TGCGCCAGCAGCCACGACAATGAGCAGTTCTTC
CDR3aa: CASSHDNEQFF

abundance: .
j_gene: TRBJ2-7
v_gene: TRBV29-1
d_gene: TRBD1
CDR3nt: TGCAGCGTTGCTACAGGGGGAGGATACGAGCAGTACTTC
CDR3aa: CSVATGGGYEQYF

abundance: .
j_gene: TRBJ2-5
v_gene: TRBV28
d_gene: TRBD2
CDR3nt: TGTGCCAGCAGTTTGGCGGGGGATTGGGAGCAGTACTTC
CDR3aa: CASSLAGDWEQYF

abundance: .
j_gene: TRBJ1-4
v_gene: TRBV18
d_gene: TRBD1
CDR3nt: TGTGCCAGCTCACCACCAATCAGGGGGCAATTTGAAAAACTGTTTTTT
CDR3aa: CASSPPIRGQFEKLFF

abundance: .
j_gene: TRBJ2-7
v_gene: TRBV7-8
d_gene: TRBD1
CDR3nt: TGTGCCAGCAGCTTAAGGACAGGGTCCTACGAGCAGTACTTC
CDR3aa: CASSLRTGSYEQYF

abundance: .
j_gene: TRBJ2-3
v_gene: TRBV7-2
d_gene: TRBD2
CDR3nt: TGTGCCAGCAGCTCTAGCGGGAGCACAGATACGCAGTATTTT
CDR3aa: CASSSSGSTDTQYF

abundance: once
j_gene: TRBJ1-1
v_gene: TRBV5-4
d_gene: .
CDR3nt: TGTGCCAGCAGCCCCCGACATACCGCTGAAGCTTTCTTT
CDR3aa: CASSPRHTAEAFF

abundance: .
j_gene: TRBJ2-3
v_gene: TRBV9
d_gene: .
CDR3nt: TGTGCCAGCAGCAAGACCAGCCCACGAGGGGGAGATACGCAGTATTTT
CDR3aa: CASSKTSPRGGDTQYF

abundance: few
j_gene: TRBJ1-2
v_gene: TRBV28
d_gene: .
CDR3nt: TGTGCCAGCAGTTTCCAGACAGTCAACTATGGCTACACCTTC
CDR3aa: CASSFQTVNYGYTF

abundance: .
j_gene: TRBJ1-3
v_gene: TRBV18
d_gene: TRBD1
CDR3nt: TGTGCCAGCTCACCCACCCGGGACAGGGGAAGAAACACCATATATTTT
CDR3aa: CASSPTRDRGRNTIYF

abundance: .
j_gene: TRBJ2-7
v_gene: TRBV6-5
d_gene: TRBD2
CDR3nt: TGTGCCAGCAGCTCCGGGGCTAGCGGGAGTTACGAGCAGTACTTC
CDR3aa: CASSSGASGSYEQYF

abundance: .
j_gene: TRBJ1-5
v_gene: TRBV5-1
d_gene: .
CDR3nt: TGCGCCAGCAGCTCCGGGGGGAGCAATCAGCCCCAGCATTTT
CDR3aa: CASSSGGSNQPQHF

abundance: .
j_gene: TRBJ1-1
v_gene: TRBV19
d_gene: .
CDR3nt: TGTGCCAGTAGTGATGGACAGAACACTGAAGCTTTCTTT
CDR3aa: CASSDGQNTEAFF

abundance: once
j_gene: TRBJ2-1
v_gene: TRBV15
d_gene: .
CDR3nt: TGTGCCACCAGCAGAGGGGGAAGGGGTCGGATCAATGAGCAGTTCTTC
CDR3aa: CATSRGGRGRINEQFF

abundance: .
j_gene: TRBJ2-1
v_gene: TRBV15
d_gene: .
CDR3nt: TGTGCCGCCAGCAGACATCAGGGGAAGAATGAGCAGTTCTTC
CDR3aa: CAASRHQGKNEQFF

abundance: .
j_gene: TRBJ1-1
v_gene: TRBV18
d_gene: .
CDR3nt: TGTGCCAGCTCTAGCTCAGAGAACACTGAAGCTTTCTTT
CDR3aa: CASSSSENTEAFF

abundance: .
j_gene: TRBJ2-1
v_gene: TRBV29-1
d_gene: .
CDR3nt: TGCAGCGTTGAAGAAAGAGGGCATACCTTCGATGAGCAGTTCTTC
CDR3aa: CSVEERGHTFDEQFF

abundance: .
j_gene: TRBJ2-3
v_gene: TRBV4-3
d_gene: TRBD1
CDR3nt: TGCGCCAGCAGCCAAGACCGACAGGGGACCAGCACAGATACGCAGTATTTT
CDR3aa: CASSQDRQGTSTDTQYF

abundance: .
j_gene: TRBJ2-1
v_gene: TRBV29-1
d_gene: .
CDR3nt: TGCAGCGTTTCTGGGAGCTCCTACAATGAGCAGTTCTTC
CDR3aa: CSVSGSSYNEQFF

abundance: .
j_gene: TRBJ2-7
v_gene: TRBV2
d_gene: .
CDR3nt: TGTGCCAGCAGTTTGGAGGGGACCTACGAGCAGTACTTC
CDR3aa: CASSLEGTYEQYF

abundance: .
j_gene: TRBJ2-7
v_gene: TRBV28
d_gene: TRBD2
CDR3nt: TGTGCCTCGGGACTACCGCCCTACGAGCAGTACTTC
CDR3aa: CASGLPPYEQYF

abundance: .
j_gene: TRBJ2-1
v_gene: TRBV29-1
d_gene: .
CDR3nt: TGCAGCGTTGAGCAGGTTAACTCCTACGATGAGCAGTTCTTC
CDR3aa: CSVEQVNSYDEQFF

abundance: .
j_gene: TRBJ2-7
v_gene: TRBV4-1
d_gene: TRBD2
CDR3nt: TGCGCCAGCAGCCAAACGGCTAGCGGGAGGATCTACGAGCAGTACTTC
CDR3aa: CASSQTASGRIYEQYF

abundance: few
j_gene: TRBJ2-1
v_gene: TRBV2
d_gene: TRBD2
CDR3nt: TGTGCCAGCAGTGAAAGCAAGACTAGCCTCCCGAGCTCCTACAATGAGCAGTTCTTC
CDR3aa: CASSESKTSLPSSYNEQFF

abundance: few
j_gene: TRBJ1-4
v_gene: TRBV5-1
d_gene: .
CDR3nt: TGCGCCAGCAGCTTGTCAGGAGGTAATGAAAAACTGTTTTTT
CDR3aa: CASSLSGGNEKLFF

abundance: .
j_gene: TRBJ1-1
v_gene: TRBV29-1
d_gene: .
CDR3nt: TGCAGCGTTGGAGGCGGTATGAACACTGAAGCTTTCTTT
CDR3aa: CSVGGGMNTEAFF

abundance: .
j_gene: TRBJ1-2
v_gene: TRBV27
d_gene: TRBD1
CDR3nt: TGTGCCAGCAGTTGGGGACAGGGAACTAACTATGGCTACACCTTC
CDR3aa: CASSWGQGTNYGYTF

abundance: .
j_gene: TRBJ1-1
v_gene: TRBV18
d_gene: TRBD1
CDR3nt: TGTGCCAGCTCACCAAACACAGGGGGCACGAACACTGAAGCTTTCTTT
CDR3aa: CASSPNTGGTNTEAFF

abundance: .
j_gene: TRBJ1-2
v_gene: TRBV28
d_gene: TRBD1
CDR3nt: TGTGCCAGCAGTTCCCAACTCCACGCAGGGGGGCAAACCTATGGCTACACCTTC
CDR3aa: CASSSQLHAGGQTYGYTF

abundance: .
j_gene: TRBJ2-7
v_gene: TRBV6-1
d_gene: .
CDR3nt: TGTGCCAGCAGTGAAGCAGGGGTTGGGTACGAGCAGTACTTC
CDR3aa: CASSEAGVGYEQYF

abundance: .
j_gene: TRBJ2-5
v_gene: TRBV9
d_gene: TRBD1
CDR3nt: TGTGCCAGCAGCCCCAGACAGGGTCTGGGGGAGACCCAGTACTTC
CDR3aa: CASSPRQGLGETQYF

abundance: .
j_gene: TRBJ2-7
v_gene: TRBV15
d_gene: TRBD1
CDR3nt: TGTGCCACCAGCCCAGGGGGCACGGCCTACGAGCAGTACTTC
CDR3aa: CATSPGGTAYEQYF

abundance: .
j_gene: TRBJ2-3
v_gene: TRBV7-9
d_gene: TRBD2
CDR3nt: TGTGCCAGCAGCCCGGGACTAGCGGCAGATACGCAGTATTTT
CDR3aa: CASSPGLAADTQYF

abundance: .
j_gene: TRBJ2-7
v_gene: TRBV2
d_gene: .
CDR3nt: TGTGCCAGCAGCCTTCTGCGGGACGAGCAGTACTTC
CDR3aa: CASSLLRDEQYF

abundance: .
j_gene: TRBJ2-2
v_gene: TRBV6-1
d_gene: TRBD2
CDR3nt: TGTGCCAGCAGTAGCGGGAGGGCCACCGGGGAGCTGTTTTTT
CDR3aa: CASSSGRATGELFF

abundance: once
j_gene: TRBJ2-7
v_gene: TRBV27
d_gene: TRBD1
CDR3nt: TGTGCCAGCAGTATCACAGGGGGCTTTTACGAGCAGTACTTC
CDR3aa: CASSITGGFYEQYF

abundance: .
j_gene: TRBJ1-2
v_gene: TRBV28
d_gene: TRBD1
CDR3nt: TGTGCCAGCAGTTTAGGAGGGGGCGTGAGGGGCTACACCTTC
CDR3aa: CASSLGGGVRGYTF